Each of the 17 T cell receptor beta chains below was sequenced from the same sample in a study of T-cell memory formation after mild COVID-19. TCRdb re-derived calls from the 5' RACE reads in MiXCR, one entry per CDR3 protein. The sample has about 150,000 distinct CDR3 sequences, roughly 24% seen once; the top ten hold around 22%. The specimen was PBMCs or a T cell subset sorted from them (not recorded which). The receptors here all came from an adult woman who had mild COVID-19 (a few samples of this study predate the infection). Cell type and time point are not known.

V gene TRBV18 combines with J gene TRBJ1-1; 8 bases line up with TRBD1. The CDR3 loop spans 14 amino acids. With 3 bases clipped from V and 6 bases from J, the junction kept 6 bases outside the gene matches. CDR1 and CDR2 (germline): KGHSH, LQKENI. Here the CDR3 DNA reads TGTGCCAGCTCACCTTCGGACAGGGTAGCTGAAGCTTTCTTT. Its translation: CASSPSDRVAEAFF.

The chain joins TRBV12-3 or TRBV12-4 to TRBJ2-7; D gene uncertain. The CDR3 covers 14 residues. V was trimmed by 0 bases and J by 5 bases, leaving 11 bases between them. The CDR3 nucleotides are TGTGCCAGCAGTTTAGCCGAAGTGCCGGACGAGCAGTACTTC. It yields the protein CASSLAEVPDEQYF.

A note on this clonotype: A junction end diverges from the germline sequence, so it may reflect a read error. The chain recombines TRBV6-1 with TRBJ1-5; D may be TRBD1 (5 bases). The germline V gene has CDR1 MNHNS and CDR2 SASEGT. This CDR3 has 16 amino acids. CDR3 region: CASSELAGRSNQPQQF. Here the CDR3 DNA reads TGTGCCAGCAGTGAATTGGCAGGGCGGAGCAATCAGCCCCAGCAATTT.

This clonotype was counted a few times. The V and J genes are TRBV9 and TRBJ2-2, with D possibly being TRBD1 (6 bases). The CDR3 has 15 residues. Germline-derived CDR1 and CDR2 are SGDLS and YYNGEE. V was shortened by 2 bases and J by 2 bases, with 10 bases between the two germline ends. The CDR3: CASSVGATNTGELFF. In DNA, the CDR3 is TGTGCCAGCAGCGTGGGGGCCACTAACACCGGGGAGCTGTTTTTT.

This clonotype was counted only a few times. The chain employs TRBV5-1 and TRBJ1-6; TRBD1 is a possible D gene (5 bases). The length of the CDR3 is 12 residues. The V and J ends lost 3 bases and 10 bases respectively, with 8 bases between them. CDR1 is SGHRS and CDR2 is YFSETQ in the germline V gene. The CDR3 is CASSSGGSPLHF. The CDR3 bases are TGCGCCAGCAGCTCCGGGGGATCACCCCTCCACTTT.

This clonotype was seen more than once but under ten times. The V gene is TRBV2, the J gene TRBJ2-1; 10 nucleotides match TRBD2. The germline V gene has CDR1 SNHLY and CDR2 FYNNEI. The CDR3 is made up of 13 amino acids. V was pared by 11 bases and J by 5 bases, with 6 bases of the junction left unmatched. The CDR3 sequence is CAGTSGDHNEQFF. In DNA, the CDR3 is TGTGCCGGAACTAGCGGGGACCACAATGAGCAGTTCTTC.

A few counts support this clonotype. V gene TRBV12-3 or TRBV12-4 combines with J gene TRBJ2-3, with TRBD2 matching 9 bases. This CDR3 is 16 amino acids long. Trimming at V came to 3 bases and at J to 5 bases, leaving 9 bases not matched to a gene. The CDR3 spells CASSLTGGGAIDTQYF. For the CDR3, the DNA is TGTGCCAGCAGTTTGACTGGCGGGGGGGCGATAGATACGCAGTATTTT.

This clonotype was picked up a small number of times. This chain joins TRBV6-6 and TRBJ2-7, with 13 positions matching TRBD2. Germline V gives CDR1 MNHNY, CDR2 SVGAGI (reference sequence). Unmatched junction bases numbered 13, after V lost 7 bases and J lost 7 bases. CDR3 length equals 16 residues. CDR3 sequence: CASKLQVGLAGEEQYF. In DNA form, the CDR3 reads TGTGCCAGCAAACTTCAAGTCGGACTAGCGGGAGAAGAGCAGTACTTC.

The rearrangement links TRBV24-1 to TRBJ2-1, with TRBD2 matching over 9 bases. This CDR3 contains 15 residues. V trimming: 2 bases; J trimming: 9 bases; junction bases outside the gene matches: 7. The V gene's germline CDR1 is KGHDR and CDR2 SFDVKD. Written as DNA, the CDR3 is TGTGCCACCAGTGATTGGGCGGGGGGGCCAATTGAGCAGTTCTTC. Translating it yields CATSDWAGGPIEQFF.

The V gene is TRBV19, the J gene TRBJ2-1, with TRBD1 matching over 10 bases. Germline V gene sequence: CDR1 LNHDA, CDR2 SQIVND (reference sequence). V gave up 6 bases and J gave up 7 bases; unmatched junction bases: 9. The CDR3 is made up of 15 amino acids. This CDR3 reads CASSPDRGLMNEQFF. CDR3 bases: TGTGCCAGTAGCCCCGACAGGGGGCTTATGAATGAGCAGTTCTTC.

This clonotype was detected a few times. This chain connects TRBV7-9 to TRBJ2-4, with a possible D match to TRBD2 (6 bases). The germline V gene encodes CDR1 SEHNR and CDR2 FQNEAQ (reference sequence). Trimming cost V 1 base and J 0 bases, with 13 bases left between them. The CDR3 totals 17 residues. The CDR3 coding sequence is TGTGCCAGCAGCTTAGACCCAGGGACTCTAGCCAAAAACATTCAGTACTTC. It is translated as CASSLDPGTLAKNIQYF.

CDR3 loop: CASSSTSGSVRYTGELFF. In DNA, the CDR3 is TGTGCCAGCAGCTCGACTAGCGGGAGCGTTCGGTACACCGGGGAGCTGTTTTTT. The chain employs TRBV7-8 and TRBJ2-2; TRBD2 aligns across 12 bases. The CDR3 is made up of 18 amino acids. The V gene end was trimmed by 4 bases and the J gene end by 3 bases; junction bases not matched to a gene: 9. Germline V gives CDR1 SGHVS, CDR2 FQNEAQ.

The rearrangement uses TRBV7-3 and TRBJ2-1, with 12 bases aligning to TRBD2. The germline CDR1 and CDR2 sequences are SGHTA and FQGTGA. The CDR3 is made up of 19 amino acids. Trimming removed 5 bases from V and 9 bases from J; junction bases left unmatched: 20. The DNA for the CDR3 is TGTGCCAGCAGCCCAGCGCCGGGACTAGCGGGCGAAAGCGGCATTGAGCAGTTCTTC. Encoded protein: CASSPAPGLAGESGIEQFF.

In this sample, this clonotype turned up many times. This chain joins TRBV7-9 and TRBJ1-1; D not certain. Trimming shortened V by 7 bases and J by 0 bases, and 3 bases separated the two germline ends. Germline CDR1 reads SEHNR; CDR2 reads FQNEAQ (reference sequence). The CDR3 runs 11 residues. The DNA of the CDR3 is TGTGCCAGCAACCTGAACACTGAAGCTTTCTTT. Translating gives CASNLNTEAFF.

This clonotype has a handful of counts. V and J are TRBV12-3 or TRBV12-4 and TRBJ1-1; D is unclear. The CDR3 sequence is 15 residues long. V was pared by 4 bases and J by 4 bases, with 16 bases between. The CDR3 bases are TGTGCCAGCAGTTCGCTTTTTGGGTTAGGCACTGAAGCTTTCTTT. It specifies CASSSLFGLGTEAFF.

This chain connects TRBV20-1 to TRBJ2-1, with 10 positions matching TRBD2. The length of the CDR3 is 15 residues. The V gene's germline CDR1 is DFQATT and CDR2 SNEGSKA (reference sequence). V shed 5 bases, J shed 5 bases, and the junction held 9 bases outside the gene matches. The CDR3 DNA reads TGCAGTGCTGTGACAGCGGGAGGGAGCGACAATGAGCAGTTCTTC. Translation gives CSAVTAGGSDNEQFF.

V and J are TRBV4-2 and TRBJ2-1; TRBD2 aligns across 11 bases. The CDR3 has 21 amino acids. Germline lookup yields CDR1 LGHNA and CDR2 YNFKEQ. Losses at the gene ends were 2 bases for V and 4 bases for J; bases not matched to a gene: 19. CDR3 sequence reads: CASSQTPGLAGGSPNYNEQFF. Here the CDR3 DNA reads TGTGCCAGCAGCCAAACCCCTGGACTAGCGGGCGGTAGTCCTAATTACAATGAGCAGTTCTTC.